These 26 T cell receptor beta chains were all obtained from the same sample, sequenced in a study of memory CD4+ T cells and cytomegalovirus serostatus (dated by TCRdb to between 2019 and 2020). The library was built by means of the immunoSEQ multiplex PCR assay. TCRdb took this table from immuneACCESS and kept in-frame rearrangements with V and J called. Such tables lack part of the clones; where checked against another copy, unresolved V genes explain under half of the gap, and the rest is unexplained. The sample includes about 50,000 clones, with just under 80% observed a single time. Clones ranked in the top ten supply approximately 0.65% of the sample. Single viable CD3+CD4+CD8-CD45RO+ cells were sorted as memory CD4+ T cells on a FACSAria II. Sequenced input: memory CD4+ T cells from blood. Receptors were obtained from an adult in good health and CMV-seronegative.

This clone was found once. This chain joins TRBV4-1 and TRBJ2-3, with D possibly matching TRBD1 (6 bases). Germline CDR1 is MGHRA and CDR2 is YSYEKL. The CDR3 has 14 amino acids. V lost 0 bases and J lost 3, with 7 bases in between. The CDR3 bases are TGCGCCAGCAGCCAAGATCAGGGGACAGATACGCAGTATTTT. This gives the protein CASSQDQGTDTQYF.

CDR3 residues: CASLDGTTGNNQPQHF. As DNA, the CDR3 is TGTGCCAGTCTCGATGGAACTACAGGCAACAATCAGCCCCAGCATTTT. The genes are TRBV2 and TRBJ1-5; TRBD1 might be the D (5 bases). Trimming left V 9 bases short and J 3 bases short, with 21 bases between. The CDR3 totals 16 residues. CDR1 is SNHLY, CDR2 FYNNEI, per germline.

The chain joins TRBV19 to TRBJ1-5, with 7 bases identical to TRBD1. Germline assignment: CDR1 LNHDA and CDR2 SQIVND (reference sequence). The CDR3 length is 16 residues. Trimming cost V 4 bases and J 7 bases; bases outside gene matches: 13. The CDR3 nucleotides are TGTGCCAGTAGTACAACGAGAACAGGGGAAGGACAGCCCCAGCATTTT. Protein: CASSTTRTGEGQPQHF.

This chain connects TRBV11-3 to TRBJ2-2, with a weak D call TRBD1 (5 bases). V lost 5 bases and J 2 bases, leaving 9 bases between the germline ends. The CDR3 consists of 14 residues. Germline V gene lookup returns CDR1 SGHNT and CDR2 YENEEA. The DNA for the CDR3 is TGTGCCAGCAGCCCAGGACAAAACACCGGGGAGCTGTTTTTT. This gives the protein CASSPGQNTGELFF.

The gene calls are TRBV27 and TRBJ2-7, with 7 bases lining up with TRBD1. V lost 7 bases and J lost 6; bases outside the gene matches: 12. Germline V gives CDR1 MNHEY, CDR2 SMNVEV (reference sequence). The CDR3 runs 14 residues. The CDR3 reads CASIKSRDSGEQYF. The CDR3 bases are TGTGCCAGCATCAAATCCCGGGACAGTGGCGAGCAGTACTTC.

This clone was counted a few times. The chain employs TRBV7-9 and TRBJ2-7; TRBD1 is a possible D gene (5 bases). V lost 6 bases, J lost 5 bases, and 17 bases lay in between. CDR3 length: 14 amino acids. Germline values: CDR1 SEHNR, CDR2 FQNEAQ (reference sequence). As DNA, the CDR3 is TGTGCCAGCAGTAACTGGCAGGGCTTCGACGAGCAGTACTTC. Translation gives CASSNWQGFDEQYF.

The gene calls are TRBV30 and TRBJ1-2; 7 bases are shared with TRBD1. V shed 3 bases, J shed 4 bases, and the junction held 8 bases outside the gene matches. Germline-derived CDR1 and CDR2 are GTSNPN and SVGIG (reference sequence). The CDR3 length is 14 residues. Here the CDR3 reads CAWSGGQLSYGYTF. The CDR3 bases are TGTGCCTGGAGCGGGGGACAGTTGAGCTATGGCTACACCTTC.

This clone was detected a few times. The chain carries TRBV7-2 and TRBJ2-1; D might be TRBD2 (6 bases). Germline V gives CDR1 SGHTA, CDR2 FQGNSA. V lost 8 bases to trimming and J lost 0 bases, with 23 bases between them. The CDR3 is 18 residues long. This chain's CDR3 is CASGGPLIRRSSYNEQFF. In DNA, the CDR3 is TGTGCCAGCGGAGGGCCCCTTATCCGCAGGAGCTCCTACAATGAGCAGTTCTTC.

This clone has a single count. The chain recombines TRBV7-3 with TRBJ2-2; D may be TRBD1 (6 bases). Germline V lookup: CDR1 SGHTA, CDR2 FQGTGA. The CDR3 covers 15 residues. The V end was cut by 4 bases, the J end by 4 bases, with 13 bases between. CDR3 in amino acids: CASSSQGLGTGELFF. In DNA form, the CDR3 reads TGTGCCAGCAGCTCTCAGGGGTTAGGCACCGGGGAGCTGTTTTTT.

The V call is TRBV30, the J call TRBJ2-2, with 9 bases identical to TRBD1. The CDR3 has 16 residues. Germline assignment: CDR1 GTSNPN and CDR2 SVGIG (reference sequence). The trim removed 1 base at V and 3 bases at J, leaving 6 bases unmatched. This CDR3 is CAWSELGQGYTGELFF. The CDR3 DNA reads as TGTGCCTGGAGTGAGTTGGGACAGGGATACACCGGGGAGCTGTTTTTT.

The CDR3 is CASSDLGGPSPQHF. The CDR3 bases are TGTGCCAGCAGTGATCTCGGGGGACCTTCGCCCCAGCATTTT. This chain links TRBV2 with TRBJ1-5, with D possibly TRBD1 on 5 matching bases. The CDR3 sequence is 14 residues long. Germline V gene sequence: CDR1 SNHLY, CDR2 FYNNEI. The V gene lost 3 bases and the J gene lost 9 bases, with 15 bases spanning the gap.

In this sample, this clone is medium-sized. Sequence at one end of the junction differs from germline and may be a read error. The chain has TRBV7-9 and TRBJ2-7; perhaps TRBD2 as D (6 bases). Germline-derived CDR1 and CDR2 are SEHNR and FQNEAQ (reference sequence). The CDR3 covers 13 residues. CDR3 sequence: CASSFRDSDEQYF. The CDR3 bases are TGTGCCAGCAGCTTCCGGGACTCCGACGAGCAGTACTTC. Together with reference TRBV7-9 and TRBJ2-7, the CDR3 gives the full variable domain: DTGVSQNPRHKITKRGQNVTFRCDPISEHNRLYWYRQTLGQGPEFLTYFQNEAQLEKSRLLSDRFSAERPKGSFSTLEIQRTEQGDSAMYLCASSFRDSDEQYFGPGTRLTVT.

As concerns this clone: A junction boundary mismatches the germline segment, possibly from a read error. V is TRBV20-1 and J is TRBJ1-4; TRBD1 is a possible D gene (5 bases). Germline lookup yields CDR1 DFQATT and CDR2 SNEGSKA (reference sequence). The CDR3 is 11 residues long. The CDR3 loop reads CSARGDGDRVF. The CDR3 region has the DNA TGCAGTGCTAGGGGGGACGGTGATCGAGTTTTT.

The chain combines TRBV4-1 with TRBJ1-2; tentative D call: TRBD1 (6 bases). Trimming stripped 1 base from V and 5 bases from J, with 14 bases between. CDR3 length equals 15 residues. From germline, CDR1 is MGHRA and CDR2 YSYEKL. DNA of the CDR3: TGCGCCAGCAGCCAAGTCCCACAGGGAACGTATGGCTACACCTTC. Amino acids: CASSQVPQGTYGYTF.

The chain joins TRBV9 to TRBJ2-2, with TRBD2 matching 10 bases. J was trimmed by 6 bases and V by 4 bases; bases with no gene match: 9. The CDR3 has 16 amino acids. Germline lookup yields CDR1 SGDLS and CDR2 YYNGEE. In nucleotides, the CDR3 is TGTGCCAGCAGCTCATGGGGGCTAGCGGGAGCCGGGGAGCTGTTTTTT. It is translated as CASSSWGLAGAGELFF.

The CDR3 reads CASSAGWLAGVQETQYF. CDR3 coding DNA: TGTGCCAGCAGTGCGGGTTGGCTAGCGGGAGTTCAAGAGACCCAGTACTTC. The J gene is TRBJ2-5, the V gene TRBV2, with 10 bases fitting TRBD2. CDR1 and CDR2 from the germline V gene are SNHLY and FYNNEI. V shed 4 bases and J 2 bases; nucleotides not matched to a gene: 10. This CDR3 comprises 17 residues.

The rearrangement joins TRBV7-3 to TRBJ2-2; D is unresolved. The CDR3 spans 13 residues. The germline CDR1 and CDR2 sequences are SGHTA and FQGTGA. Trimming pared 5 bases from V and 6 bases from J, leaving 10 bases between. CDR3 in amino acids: CASSPRTAGELFF. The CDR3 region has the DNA TGTGCCAGCAGCCCCCGGACGGCCGGGGAGCTGTTTTTT.

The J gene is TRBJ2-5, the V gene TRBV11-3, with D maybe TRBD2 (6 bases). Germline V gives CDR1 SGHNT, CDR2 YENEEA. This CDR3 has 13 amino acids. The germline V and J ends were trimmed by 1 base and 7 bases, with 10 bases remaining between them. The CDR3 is CASSLVGGGTQYF. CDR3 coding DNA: TGTGCCAGCAGCTTAGTTGGGGGAGGGACCCAGTACTTC.

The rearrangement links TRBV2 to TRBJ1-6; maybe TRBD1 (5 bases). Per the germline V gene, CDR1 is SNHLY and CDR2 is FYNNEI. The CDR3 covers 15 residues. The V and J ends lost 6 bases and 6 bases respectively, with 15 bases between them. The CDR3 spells CASRLRESGNSPLHF. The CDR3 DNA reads TGTGCCAGCAGACTCAGGGAGTCGGGTAATTCACCCCTCCACTTT.

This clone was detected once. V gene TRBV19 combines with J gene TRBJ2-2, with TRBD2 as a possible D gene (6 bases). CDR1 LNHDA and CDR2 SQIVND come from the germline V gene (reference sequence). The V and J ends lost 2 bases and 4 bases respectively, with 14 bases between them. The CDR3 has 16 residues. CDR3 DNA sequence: TGTGCCAGTAGTATATCGTCCGGGAGAATCACCGGGGAGCTGTTTTTT. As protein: CASSISSGRITGELFF.

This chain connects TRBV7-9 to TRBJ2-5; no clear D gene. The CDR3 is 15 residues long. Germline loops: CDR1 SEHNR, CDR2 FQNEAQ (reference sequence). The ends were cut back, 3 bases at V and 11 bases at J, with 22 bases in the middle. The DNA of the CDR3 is TGTGCCAGCAGCTTTTTGGCGTTCGGGCATTCCGGGCAGTACTTC. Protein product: CASSFLAFGHSGQYF.

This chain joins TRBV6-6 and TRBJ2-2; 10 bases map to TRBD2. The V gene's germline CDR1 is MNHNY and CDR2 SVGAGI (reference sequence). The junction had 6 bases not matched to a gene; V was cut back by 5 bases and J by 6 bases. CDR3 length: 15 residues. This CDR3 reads CASSGSGRASGELFF. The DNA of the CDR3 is TGTGCCAGCAGTGGAAGCGGGAGGGCCTCCGGGGAGCTGTTTTTT.

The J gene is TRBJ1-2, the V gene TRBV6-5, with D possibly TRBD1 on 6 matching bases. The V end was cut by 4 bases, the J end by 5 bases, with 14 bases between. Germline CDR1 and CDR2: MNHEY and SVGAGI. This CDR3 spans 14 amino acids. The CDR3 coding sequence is TGTGCCAGCAGTTTGGATTACCAGGGGTATGGCTACACCTTC. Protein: CASSLDYQGYGYTF.

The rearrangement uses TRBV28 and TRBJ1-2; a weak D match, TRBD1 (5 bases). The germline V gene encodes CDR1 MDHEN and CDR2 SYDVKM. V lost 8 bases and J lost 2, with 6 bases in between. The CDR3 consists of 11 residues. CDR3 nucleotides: TGTGCCAGCCGGGGGAACTATGGCTACACCTTC. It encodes CASRGNYGYTF.

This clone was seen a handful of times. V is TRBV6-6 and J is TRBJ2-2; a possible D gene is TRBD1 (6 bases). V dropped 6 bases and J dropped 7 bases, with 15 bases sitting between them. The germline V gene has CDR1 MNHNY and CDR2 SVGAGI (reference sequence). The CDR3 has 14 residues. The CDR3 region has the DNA TGTGCCAGCAGCCACGGACAGTTGGTCGGGGAGCTGTTTTTT. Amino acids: CASSHGQLVGELFF.

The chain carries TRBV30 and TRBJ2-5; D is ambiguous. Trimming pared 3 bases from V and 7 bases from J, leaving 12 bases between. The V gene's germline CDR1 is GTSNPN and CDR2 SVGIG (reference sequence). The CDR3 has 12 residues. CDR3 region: CAWSNGMRTQYF. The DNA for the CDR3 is TGTGCCTGGAGCAATGGGATGAGGACCCAGTACTTC.